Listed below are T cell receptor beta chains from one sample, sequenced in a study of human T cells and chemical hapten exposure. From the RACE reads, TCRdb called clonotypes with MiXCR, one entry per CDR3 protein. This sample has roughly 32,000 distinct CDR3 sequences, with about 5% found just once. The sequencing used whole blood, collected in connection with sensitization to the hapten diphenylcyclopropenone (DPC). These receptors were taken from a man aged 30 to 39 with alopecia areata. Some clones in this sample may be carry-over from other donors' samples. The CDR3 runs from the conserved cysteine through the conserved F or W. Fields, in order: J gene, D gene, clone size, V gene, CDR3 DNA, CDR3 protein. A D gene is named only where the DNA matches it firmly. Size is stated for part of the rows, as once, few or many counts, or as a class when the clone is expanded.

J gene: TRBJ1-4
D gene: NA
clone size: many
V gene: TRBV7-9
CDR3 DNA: TGTGCCAGCAGCTTCGACGGAAATGAAAAACTGTTTTTT
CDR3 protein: CASSFDGNEKLFF

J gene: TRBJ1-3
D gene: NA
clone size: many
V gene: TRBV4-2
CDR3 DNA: TGTGCCAGCAGCCAAGACGCGACGGCTGGAAACACCATATATTTT
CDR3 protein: CASSQDATAGNTIYF

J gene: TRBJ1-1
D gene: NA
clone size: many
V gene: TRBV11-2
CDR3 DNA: TGTGCCAGCAGCTTAGAGGTGGCGGGGAACACTGAAGCTTTCTTT
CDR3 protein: CASSLEVAGNTEAFF

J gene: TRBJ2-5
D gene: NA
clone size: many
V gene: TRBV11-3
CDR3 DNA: TGTGCCAGCAGCCCAGGGTCCACCACGGTGTATGAGACCCAGTACTTC
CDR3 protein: CASSPGSTTVYETQYF

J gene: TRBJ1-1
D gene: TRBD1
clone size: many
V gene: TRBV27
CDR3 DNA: TGTGCCAGCAGTCCAGGGAGACAGGGGAACACTGAAGCTTTCTTT
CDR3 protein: CASSPGRQGNTEAFF

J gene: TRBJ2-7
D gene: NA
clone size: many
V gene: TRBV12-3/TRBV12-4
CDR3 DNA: TGTGCCAGCAGCCCCCCGGGGGTAGGCTCCTACGGGGTAGGCTCCTACGAGCAGTACTTC
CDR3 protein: CASSPPGVGSYGVGSYEQYF

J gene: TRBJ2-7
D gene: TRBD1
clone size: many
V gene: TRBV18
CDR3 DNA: TGTGCCAGCTCACCTGGACAGGGCACCTCCTACGAGCAGTACTTC
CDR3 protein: CASSPGQGTSYEQYF

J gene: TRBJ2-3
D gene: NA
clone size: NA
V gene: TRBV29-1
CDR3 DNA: TGCAGCGTTGAAGACAGGGAGGAAAATACGCAGTATTTT
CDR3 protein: CSVEDREENTQYF

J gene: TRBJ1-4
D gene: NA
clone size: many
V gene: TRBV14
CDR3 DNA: TGTGCCAGCAGCCCCACTGATAGGAAGGAAAAACTGTTTTTT
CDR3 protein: CASSPTDRKEKLFF

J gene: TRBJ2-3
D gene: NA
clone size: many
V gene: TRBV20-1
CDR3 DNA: TGCAGTGCTAGAGCAGGAAGCACAGATACGCAGTATTTT
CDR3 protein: CSARAGSTDTQYF

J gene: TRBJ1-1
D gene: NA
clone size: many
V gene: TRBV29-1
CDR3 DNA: TGCAGCGTTGATGGTGGGGGACGGCTATCGGGTAACACTGAAGCTTTCTTT
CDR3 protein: CSVDGGGRLSGNTEAFF

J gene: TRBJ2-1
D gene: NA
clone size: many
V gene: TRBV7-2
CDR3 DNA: TGTGCCAGCAGCTCCCTGAATATCGGACTCTTCAATGAGCAGTTCTTC
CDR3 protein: CASSSLNIGLFNEQFF

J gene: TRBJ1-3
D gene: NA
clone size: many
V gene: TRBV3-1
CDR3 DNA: TGTGCCAGCACCCTTAGTTCTGGAAACACCATATATTTT
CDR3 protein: CASTLSSGNTIYF

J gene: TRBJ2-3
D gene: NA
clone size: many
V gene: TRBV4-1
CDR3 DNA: TGCGCCAGCCAGGGGGGGGGCGACACAGATACGCAGTATTTT
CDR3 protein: CASQGGGDTDTQYF

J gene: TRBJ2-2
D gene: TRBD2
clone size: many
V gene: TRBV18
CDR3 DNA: TGTGCCAGCTCTATTCGGCCCAGCGGGGGGACCGGGGAGCTGTTTTTT
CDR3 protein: CASSIRPSGGTGELFF

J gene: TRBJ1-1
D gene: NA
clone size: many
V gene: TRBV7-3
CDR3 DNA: TGTGCCAGCAGCCCCCACGGGGACACTGAAGCTTTCTTT
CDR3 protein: CASSPHGDTEAFF

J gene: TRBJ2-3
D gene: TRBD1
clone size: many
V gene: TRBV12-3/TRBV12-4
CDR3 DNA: TGTGCCAGCAGTTGGGCAGGGGGCGCAGATACGCAGTATTTT
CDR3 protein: CASSWAGGADTQYF

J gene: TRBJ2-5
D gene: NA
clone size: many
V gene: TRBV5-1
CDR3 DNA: TGCGCCAGCAGCGTCGAAGAGACCCAGTACTTC
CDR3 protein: CASSVEETQYF

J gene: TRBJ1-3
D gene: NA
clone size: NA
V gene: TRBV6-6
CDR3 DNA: TGTGCCAGCAGAACCCTTTCCACCTCTGGAAACACCATATATTTT
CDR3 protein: CASRTLSTSGNTIYF

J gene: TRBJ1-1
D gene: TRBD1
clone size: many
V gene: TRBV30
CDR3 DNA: TGTGCCTGGAGTGGTGGACAGGGGGCAGTTGAAGCTTTCTTT
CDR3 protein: CAWSGGQGAVEAFF

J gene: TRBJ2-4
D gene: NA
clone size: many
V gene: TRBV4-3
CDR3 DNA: TGCGCCAGCAGCCCGGAGGACGAAAACATTCAGTACTTC
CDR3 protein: CASSPEDENIQYF

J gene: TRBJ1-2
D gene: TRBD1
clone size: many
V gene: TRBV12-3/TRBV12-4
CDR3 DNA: TGTGCCAGCAGCCCCGGGACAGGAGAGGTTAACTATGGCTACACCTTC
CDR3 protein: CASSPGTGEVNYGYTF

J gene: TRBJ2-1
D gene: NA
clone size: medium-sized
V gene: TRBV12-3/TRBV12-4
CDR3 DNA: TGTGCCAGCAGCTATGGGGGAGGCTACAATGAGCAGTTCTTC
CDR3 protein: CASSYGGGYNEQFF

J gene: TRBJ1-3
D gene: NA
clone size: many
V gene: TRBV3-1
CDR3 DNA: TGTGCCAGCAGCCAAGAGGCATCTTCGAGCTCTGGAAACACCATATATTTT
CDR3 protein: CASSQEASSSSGNTIYF

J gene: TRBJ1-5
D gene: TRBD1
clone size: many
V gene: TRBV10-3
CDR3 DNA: TGTGCCACCAATCGGGACAGGGGTAGCAATCAGCCCCAGCATTTT
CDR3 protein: CATNRDRGSNQPQHF